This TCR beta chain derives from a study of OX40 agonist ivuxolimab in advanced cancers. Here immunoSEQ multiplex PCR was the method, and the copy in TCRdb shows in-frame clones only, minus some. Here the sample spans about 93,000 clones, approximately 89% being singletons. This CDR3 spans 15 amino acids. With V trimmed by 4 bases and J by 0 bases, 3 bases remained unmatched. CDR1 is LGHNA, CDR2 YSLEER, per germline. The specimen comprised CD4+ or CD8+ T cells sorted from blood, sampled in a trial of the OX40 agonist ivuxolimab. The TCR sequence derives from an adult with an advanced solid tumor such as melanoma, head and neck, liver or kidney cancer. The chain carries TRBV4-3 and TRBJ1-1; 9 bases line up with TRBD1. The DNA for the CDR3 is TGCGCCAGCAGCCCCGGGACAGGGCTGAACACTGAAGCTTTCTTT. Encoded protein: CASSPGTGLNTEAFF.